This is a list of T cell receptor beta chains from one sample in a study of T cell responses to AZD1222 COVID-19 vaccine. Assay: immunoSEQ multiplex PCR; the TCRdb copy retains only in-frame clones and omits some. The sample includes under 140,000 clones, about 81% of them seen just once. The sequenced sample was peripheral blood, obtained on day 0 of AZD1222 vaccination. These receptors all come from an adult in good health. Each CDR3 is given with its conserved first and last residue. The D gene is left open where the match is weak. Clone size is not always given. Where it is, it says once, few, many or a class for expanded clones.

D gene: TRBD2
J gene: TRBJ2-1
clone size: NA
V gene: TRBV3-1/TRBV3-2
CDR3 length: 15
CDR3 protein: CASSPRTSGINEQFF
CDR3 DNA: TGTGCCAGCAGCCCCCGGACTAGCGGGATCAATGAGCAGTTCTTC

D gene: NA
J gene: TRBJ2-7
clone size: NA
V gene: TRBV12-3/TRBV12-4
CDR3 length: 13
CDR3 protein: CASSLDAGHEQYF
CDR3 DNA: TGTGCCAGCAGTTTAGATGCAGGTCATGAGCAGTACTTC

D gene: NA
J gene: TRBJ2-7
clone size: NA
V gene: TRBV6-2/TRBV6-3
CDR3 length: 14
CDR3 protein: CASSYFPRTYEQYF
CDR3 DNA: TGTGCCAGCAGTTACTTCCCTCGGACCTACGAGCAGTACTTC

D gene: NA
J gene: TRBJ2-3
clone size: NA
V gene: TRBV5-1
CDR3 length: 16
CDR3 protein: CASSLVRGADTDTQYF
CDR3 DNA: TGCGCCAGCAGCTTGGTAAGGGGCGCTGACACAGATACGCAGTATTTT

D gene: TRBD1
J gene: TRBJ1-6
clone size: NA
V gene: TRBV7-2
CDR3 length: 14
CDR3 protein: CASSKSTGNSPLHF
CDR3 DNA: TGTGCCAGCAGCAAATCGACAGGGAATTCACCCCTCCACTTT

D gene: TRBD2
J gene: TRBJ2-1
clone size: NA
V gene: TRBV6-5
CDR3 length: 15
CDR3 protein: CASSYKAGGRNEQFF
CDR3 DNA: TGTGCCAGCAGTTACAAGGCGGGGGGGCGCAATGAGCAGTTCTTC

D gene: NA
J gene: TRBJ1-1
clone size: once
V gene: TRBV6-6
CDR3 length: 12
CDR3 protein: CASSYEATEAFF
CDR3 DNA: TGTGCCAGCAGTTACGAGGCCACTGAAGCTTTCTTT

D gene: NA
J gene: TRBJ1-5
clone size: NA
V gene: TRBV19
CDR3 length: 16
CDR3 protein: CASRTNSGAGGQPQHF
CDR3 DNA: TGTGCCAGTAGGACAAACTCAGGGGCCGGCGGGCAGCCCCAGCATTTT

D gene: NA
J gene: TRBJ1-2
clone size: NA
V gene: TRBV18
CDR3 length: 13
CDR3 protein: CASSPRDNYGYTF
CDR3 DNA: TGTGCCAGCTCACCCCGGGACAACTATGGCTACACCTTC

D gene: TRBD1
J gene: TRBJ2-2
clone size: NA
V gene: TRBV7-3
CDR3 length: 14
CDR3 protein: CASSRRGPGGELFF
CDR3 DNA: TGTGCCAGCAGCCGAAGGGGGCCGGGCGGGGAGCTGTTTTTT

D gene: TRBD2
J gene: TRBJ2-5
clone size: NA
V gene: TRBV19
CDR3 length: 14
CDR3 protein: CASSIETSGGSQYF
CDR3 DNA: TGTGCCAGTAGTATAGAGACTAGCGGGGGTTCCCAGTACTTC

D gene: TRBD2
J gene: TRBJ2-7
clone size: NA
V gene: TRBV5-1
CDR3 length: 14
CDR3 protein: CASSIGTRTYEQYF
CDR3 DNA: TGCGCCAGCAGCATCGGGACTAGGACCTACGAGCAGTACTTC

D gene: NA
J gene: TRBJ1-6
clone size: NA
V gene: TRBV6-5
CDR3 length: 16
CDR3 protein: CASSYSKRGYNSPLHF
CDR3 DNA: TGTGCCAGCAGTTACTCGAAGCGCGGTTATAATTCACCCCTCCACTTT

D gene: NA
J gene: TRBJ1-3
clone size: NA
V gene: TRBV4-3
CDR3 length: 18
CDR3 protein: CASSQDGRGSASGNTIYF
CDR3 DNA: TGCGCCAGCAGCCAAGATGGAAGAGGGAGTGCCTCTGGAAACACCATATATTTT

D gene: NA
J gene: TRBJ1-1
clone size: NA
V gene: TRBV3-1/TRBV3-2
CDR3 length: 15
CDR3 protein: CASSQVGTPNTEAFF
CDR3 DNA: TGTGCCAGCAGCCAAGTGGGGACACCGAACACTGAAGCTTTCTTT

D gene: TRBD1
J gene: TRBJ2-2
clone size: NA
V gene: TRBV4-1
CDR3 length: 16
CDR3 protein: CASSPFGTGETGELFF
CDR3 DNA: TGCGCCAGCAGCCCGTTCGGGACAGGGGAGACCGGGGAGCTGTTTTTT

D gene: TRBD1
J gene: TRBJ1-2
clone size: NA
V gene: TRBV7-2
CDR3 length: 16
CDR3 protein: CASSLGPGQGSDGYTF
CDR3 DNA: TGTGCCAGCAGCTTAGGCCCGGGACAGGGTTCTGACGGCTACACCTTC

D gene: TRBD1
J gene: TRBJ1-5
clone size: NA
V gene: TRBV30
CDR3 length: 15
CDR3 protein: CAWSPGTGAGKPQHF
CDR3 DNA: TGTGCCTGGAGTCCCGGGACAGGGGCAGGCAAGCCCCAGCATTTT

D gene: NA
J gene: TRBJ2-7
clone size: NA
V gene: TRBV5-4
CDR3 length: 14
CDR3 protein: CASSFYGSNHEQYF
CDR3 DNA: TGTGCCAGCAGCTTCTACGGGAGTAACCACGAGCAGTACTTC

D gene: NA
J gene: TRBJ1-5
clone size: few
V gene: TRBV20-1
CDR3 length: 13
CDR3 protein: CSASYGSNQPQHF
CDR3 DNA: TGCAGTGCTAGTTATGGGAGCAATCAGCCCCAGCATTTT

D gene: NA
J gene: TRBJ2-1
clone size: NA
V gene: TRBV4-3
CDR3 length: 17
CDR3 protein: CASSQDLAGSSYNEQFF
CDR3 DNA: TGCGCCAGCAGCCAAGATTTGGCGGGAAGCTCCTACAATGAGCAGTTCTTC

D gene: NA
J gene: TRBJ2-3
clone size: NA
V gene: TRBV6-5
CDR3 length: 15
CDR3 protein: CASSYSYTSTDTQYF
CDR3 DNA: TGTGCCAGCAGTTACTCTTACACCAGCACAGATACGCAGTATTTT

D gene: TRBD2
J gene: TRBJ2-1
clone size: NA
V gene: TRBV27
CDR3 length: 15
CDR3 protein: CASSPGASGSHEQFF
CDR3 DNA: TGTGCCAGCAGTCCGGGGGCTAGCGGGAGCCATGAGCAGTTCTTC

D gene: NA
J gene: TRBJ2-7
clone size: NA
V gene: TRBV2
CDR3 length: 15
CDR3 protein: CASSAFGISGDQQYF
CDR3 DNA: TGTGCCAGCAGTGCGTTTGGTATTTCGGGTGACCAGCAGTACTTC

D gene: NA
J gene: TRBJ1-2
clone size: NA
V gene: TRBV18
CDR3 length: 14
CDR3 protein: CASSPSRGHTGYTF
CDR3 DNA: TGTGCCAGCTCACCATCGAGGGGACATACTGGCTACACCTTC

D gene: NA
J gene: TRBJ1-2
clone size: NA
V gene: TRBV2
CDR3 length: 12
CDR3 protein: CASSDQGRGYTF
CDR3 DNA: TGTGCCAGCAGTGATCAGGGGCGCGGCTACACCTTC

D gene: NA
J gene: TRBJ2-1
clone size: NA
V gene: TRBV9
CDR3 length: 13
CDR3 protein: CASSSGTTNEQFF
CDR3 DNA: TGTGCCAGCAGCTCGGGGACAACCAATGAGCAGTTCTTC

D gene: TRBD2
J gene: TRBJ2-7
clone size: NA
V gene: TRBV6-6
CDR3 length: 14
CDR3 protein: CASSYASGAYEQYF
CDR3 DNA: TGTGCCAGCAGTTACGCTAGCGGCGCCTACGAGCAGTACTTC

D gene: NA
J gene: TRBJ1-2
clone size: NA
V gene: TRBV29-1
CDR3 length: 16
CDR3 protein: CSAQNKGRGENYGYTF
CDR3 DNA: TGCAGCGCCCAGAATAAAGGCAGGGGAGAGAACTATGGCTACACCTTC

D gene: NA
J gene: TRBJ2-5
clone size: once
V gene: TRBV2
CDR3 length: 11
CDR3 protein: CASSTRETQYF
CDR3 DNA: TGTGCCAGCAGTACCCGAGAGACCCAGTACTTC

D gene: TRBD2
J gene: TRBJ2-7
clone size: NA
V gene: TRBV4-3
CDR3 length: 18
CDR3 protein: CASSLEVGLAGGLYEQYF
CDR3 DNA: TGCGCCAGCAGCCTAGAGGTCGGTCTAGCGGGGGGACTCTACGAGCAGTACTTC

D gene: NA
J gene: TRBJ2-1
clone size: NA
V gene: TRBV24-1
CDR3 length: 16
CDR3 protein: CATSDSGVFSYNEQFF
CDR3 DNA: TGTGCCACCAGTGATTCAGGGGTCTTCTCCTACAATGAGCAGTTCTTC

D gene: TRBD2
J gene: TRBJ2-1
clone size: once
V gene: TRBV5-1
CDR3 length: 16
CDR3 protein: CASSGRLAGGSDEQFF
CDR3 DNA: TGCGCCAGCAGCGGTCGCCTAGCGGGAGGTAGCGATGAGCAGTTCTTC

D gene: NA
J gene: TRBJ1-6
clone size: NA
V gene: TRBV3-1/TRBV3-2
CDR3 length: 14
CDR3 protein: CASSQELYRSPLHF
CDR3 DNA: TGTGCCAGCAGCCAAGAGTTATATCGGTCACCCCTCCACTTT

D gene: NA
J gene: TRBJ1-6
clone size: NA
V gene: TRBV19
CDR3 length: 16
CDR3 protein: CASSVSDRGGNSPLHF
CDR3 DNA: TGTGCCAGTAGTGTCTCGGACCGAGGTGGAAATTCACCCCTCCACTTT

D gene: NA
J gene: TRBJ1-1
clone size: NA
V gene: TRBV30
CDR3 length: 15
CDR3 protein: CAWRALNTPGTEAFF
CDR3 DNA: TGTGCCTGGAGAGCATTGAACACCCCGGGGACTGAAGCTTTCTTT

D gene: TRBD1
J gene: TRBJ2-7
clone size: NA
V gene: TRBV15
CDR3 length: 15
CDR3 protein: CATSRVRTGVYEQYF
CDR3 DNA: TGTGCCACCAGCAGAGTCCGGACAGGGGTGTACGAGCAGTACTTC

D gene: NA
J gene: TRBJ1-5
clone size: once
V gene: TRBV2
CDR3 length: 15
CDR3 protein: CASSEGDLSNQPQHF
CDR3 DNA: TGTGCCAGCAGTGAAGGGGACCTATCCAATCAGCCCCAGCATTTT

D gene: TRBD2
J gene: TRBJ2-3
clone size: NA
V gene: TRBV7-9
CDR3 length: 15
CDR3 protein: CASSLTSGRLDTQYF
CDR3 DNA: TGTGCCAGCAGCCTGACTAGCGGGAGGTTGGATACGCAGTATTTT

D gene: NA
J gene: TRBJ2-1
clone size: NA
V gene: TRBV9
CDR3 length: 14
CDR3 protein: CASSVEAAYNEQFF
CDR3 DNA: TGTGCCAGCAGCGTAGAGGCAGCCTACAATGAGCAGTTCTTC

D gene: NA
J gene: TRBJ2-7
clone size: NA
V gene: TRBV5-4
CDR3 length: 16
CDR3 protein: CASSLSRGVSSYEQYF
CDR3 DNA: TGTGCCAGCAGCTTGAGTCGGGGCGTCAGCTCCTACGAGCAGTACTTC

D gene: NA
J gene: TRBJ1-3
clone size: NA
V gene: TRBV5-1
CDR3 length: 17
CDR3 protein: CASSLDTARISGNTIYF
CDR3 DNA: TGCGCCAGCAGCTTGGATACAGCACGTATCTCTGGAAACACCATATATTTT

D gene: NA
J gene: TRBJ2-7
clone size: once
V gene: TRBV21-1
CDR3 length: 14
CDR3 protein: CASSRIKDGCQQYF
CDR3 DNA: TGTGCCAGCAGCAGAATAAAGGACGGCTGCCAGCAGTACTTC

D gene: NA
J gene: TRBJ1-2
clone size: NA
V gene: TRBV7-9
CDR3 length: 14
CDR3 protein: CASSLMYGDYGYTF
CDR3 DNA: TGTGCCAGCAGCTTAATGTATGGGGACTATGGCTACACCTTC

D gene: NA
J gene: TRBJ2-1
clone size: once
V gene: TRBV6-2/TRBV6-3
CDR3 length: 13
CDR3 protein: CASSYSRNAEQFF
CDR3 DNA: TGTGCCAGCAGTTACTCTAGAAACGCTGAGCAGTTCTTC

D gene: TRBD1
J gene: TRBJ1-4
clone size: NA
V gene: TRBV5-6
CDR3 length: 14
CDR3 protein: CASSYDRGNEKLFF
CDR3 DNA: TGTGCCAGCAGCTACGACAGGGGGAATGAAAAACTGTTTTTT

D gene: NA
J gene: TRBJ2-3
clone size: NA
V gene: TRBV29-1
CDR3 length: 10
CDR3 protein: CSVAGDTQYF
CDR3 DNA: TGCAGCGTTGCGGGTGATACGCAGTATTTT

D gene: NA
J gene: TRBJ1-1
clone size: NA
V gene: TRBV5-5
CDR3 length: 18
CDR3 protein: CASSLAFRGTRANTEAFF
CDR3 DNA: TGTGCCAGCAGCTTGGCTTTTAGGGGGACACGGGCTAACACTGAAGCTTTCTTT

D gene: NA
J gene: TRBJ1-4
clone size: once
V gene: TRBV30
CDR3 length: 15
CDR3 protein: CACTFLGGYNEKLFF
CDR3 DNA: TGTGCCTGTACCTTCCTCGGGGGCTATAATGAAAAACTGTTTTTT

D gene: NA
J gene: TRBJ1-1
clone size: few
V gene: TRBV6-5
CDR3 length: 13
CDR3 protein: CASSPLGGTEAFF
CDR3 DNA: TGTGCCAGCAGCCCCCTCGGGGGCACTGAAGCTTTCTTT

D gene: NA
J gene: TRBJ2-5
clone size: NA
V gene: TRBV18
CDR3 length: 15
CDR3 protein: CASSPPPRRGETQYF
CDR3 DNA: TGTGCCAGCTCACCCCCGCCTCGTCGGGGTGAGACCCAGTACTTC

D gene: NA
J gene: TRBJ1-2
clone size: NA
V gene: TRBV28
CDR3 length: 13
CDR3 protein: CASSFPENYGYTF
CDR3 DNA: TGTGCCAGCAGTTTCCCCGAGAACTATGGCTACACCTTC

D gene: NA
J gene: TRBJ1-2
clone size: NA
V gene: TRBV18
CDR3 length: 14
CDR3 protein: CASSPPSGGYGYTF
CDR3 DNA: TGTGCCAGCTCACCACCTTCTGGGGGCTATGGCTACACCTTC